Sequencing of this T cell receptor beta chain was carried out in a study of CD8+ T cells in alopecia areata. Background on the study: Those treated were given oral tofacitinib at 5 to 10 mg twice daily. Notes on the study in general: There were also resident alphabeta T cells of normal skin sequenced in scalp samples. Clonality exceeded that of normal scalp in lesional scalp, most notably in alopecia totalis/universalis.

The CDR3 loop spans 17 amino acids. Per germline, CDR1 SGHNT and CDR2 YENEEA. Deletions cut 2 bases from V and 1 base from J, with 16 bases between. Sequencing relied on a cDNA template that was reverse transcribed from extracted RNA. Sequencing used immunoSEQ multiplex PCR; TCRdb keeps in-frame clones, though not all of them. The top ten hold about 15% of the sample, which has 150,000 to 200,000 clones, around 50% seen once. Details on this clone: Its antigen is unidentified.

The sample consisted of CD4+ T cells sorted from blood, taken at week 0. This sequence joins TRBV11-3 and TRBJ2-3; D might be TRBD2 (5 bases). This receptor was taken from a human donor with alopecia areata. CDR3 DNA sequence: TGTGCCAGCAGCTTAACGATCTGGGAGCCGGGCACAGATACGCAGTATTTT. It translates to CASSLTIWEPGTDTQYF.